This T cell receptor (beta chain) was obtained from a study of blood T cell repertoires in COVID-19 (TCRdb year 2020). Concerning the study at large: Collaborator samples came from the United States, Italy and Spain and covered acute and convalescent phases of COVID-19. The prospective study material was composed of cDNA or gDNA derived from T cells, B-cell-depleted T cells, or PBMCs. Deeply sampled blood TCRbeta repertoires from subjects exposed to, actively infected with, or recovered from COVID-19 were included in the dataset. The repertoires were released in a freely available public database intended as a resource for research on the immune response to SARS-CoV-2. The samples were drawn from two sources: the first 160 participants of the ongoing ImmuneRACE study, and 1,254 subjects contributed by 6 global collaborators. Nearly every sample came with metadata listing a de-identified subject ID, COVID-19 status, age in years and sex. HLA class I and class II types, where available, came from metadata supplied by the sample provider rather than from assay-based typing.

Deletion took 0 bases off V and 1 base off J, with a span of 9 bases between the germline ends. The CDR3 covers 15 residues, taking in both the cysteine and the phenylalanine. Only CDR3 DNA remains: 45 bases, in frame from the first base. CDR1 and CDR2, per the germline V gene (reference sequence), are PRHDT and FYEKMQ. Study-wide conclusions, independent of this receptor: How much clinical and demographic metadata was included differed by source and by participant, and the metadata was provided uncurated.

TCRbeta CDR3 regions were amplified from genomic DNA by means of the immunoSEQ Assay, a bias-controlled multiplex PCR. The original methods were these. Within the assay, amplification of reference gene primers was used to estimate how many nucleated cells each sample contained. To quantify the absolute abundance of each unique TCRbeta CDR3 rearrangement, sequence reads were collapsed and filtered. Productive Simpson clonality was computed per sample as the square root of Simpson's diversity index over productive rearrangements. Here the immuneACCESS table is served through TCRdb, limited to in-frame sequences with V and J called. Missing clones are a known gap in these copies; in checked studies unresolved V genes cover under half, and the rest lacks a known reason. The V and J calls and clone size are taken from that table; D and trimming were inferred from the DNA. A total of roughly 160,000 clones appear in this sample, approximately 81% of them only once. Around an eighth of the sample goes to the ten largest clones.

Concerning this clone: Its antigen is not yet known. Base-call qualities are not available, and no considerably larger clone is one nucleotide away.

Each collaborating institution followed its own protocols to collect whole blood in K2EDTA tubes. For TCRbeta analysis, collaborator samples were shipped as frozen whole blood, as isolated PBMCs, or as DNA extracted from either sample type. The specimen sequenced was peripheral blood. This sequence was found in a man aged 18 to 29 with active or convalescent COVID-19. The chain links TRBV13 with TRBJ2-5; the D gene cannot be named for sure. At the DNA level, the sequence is TGTGCCAGCAGCTTAGGTTCTGGCAGCCAAGAGACCCAGTACTTC. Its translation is CASSLGSGSQETQYF.